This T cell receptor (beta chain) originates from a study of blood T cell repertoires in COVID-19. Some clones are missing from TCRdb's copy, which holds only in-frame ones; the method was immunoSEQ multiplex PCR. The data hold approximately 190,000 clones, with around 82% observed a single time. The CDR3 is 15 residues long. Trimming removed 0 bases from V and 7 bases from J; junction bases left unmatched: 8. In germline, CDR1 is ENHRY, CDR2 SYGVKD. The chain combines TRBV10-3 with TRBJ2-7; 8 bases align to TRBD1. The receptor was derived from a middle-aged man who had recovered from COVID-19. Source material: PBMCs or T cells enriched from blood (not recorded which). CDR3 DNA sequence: TGTGCCATCAGTGAGTCAGGCCAGGGGGCAGGAGAGCAGTACTTC. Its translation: CAISESGQGAGEQYF.